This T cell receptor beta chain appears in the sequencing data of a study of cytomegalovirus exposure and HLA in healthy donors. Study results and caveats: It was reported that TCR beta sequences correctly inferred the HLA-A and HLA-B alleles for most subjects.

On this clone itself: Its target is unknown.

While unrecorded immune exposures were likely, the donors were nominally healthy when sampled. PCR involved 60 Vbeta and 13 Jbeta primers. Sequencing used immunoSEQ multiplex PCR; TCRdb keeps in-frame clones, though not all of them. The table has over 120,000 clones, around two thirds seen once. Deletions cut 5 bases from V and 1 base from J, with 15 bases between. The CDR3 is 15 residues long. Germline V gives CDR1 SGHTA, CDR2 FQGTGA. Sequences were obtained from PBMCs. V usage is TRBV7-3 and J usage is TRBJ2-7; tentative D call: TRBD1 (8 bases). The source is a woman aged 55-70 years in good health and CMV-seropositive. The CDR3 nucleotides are TGTGCCAGCAGCCTACAGGGGGGGCGATCCTACGAGCAGTACTTC. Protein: CASSLQGGRSYEQYF.